This T cell receptor (beta chain) is drawn from a study of human T cells and chemical hapten exposure. Turning to the study itself: How much TCR each sample yielded varied, mostly because pooled library volumes differed slightly.

Specified time point: pre-sensitization, week 0. Stated treatment: therapeutic diphenylcyclopropenone sensitization with weekly scalp DPC. As regards this clonotype: What it binds is not known.

Regarding the study as a whole: DPC sensitization produced no change in TCRs with frequency above 1 in 1000. Controls formed significantly fewer large CDR3 similarity clusters than expanded TCRs did.

Via MiXCR, TCRdb re-called the RACE reads, giving one row per CDR3 protein. The table records about 180,000 distinct CDR3 sequences, around 30% of them present only once. Germline V gene lookup returns CDR1 SNHLY and CDR2 FYNNEI. Deletions cut 6 bases from V and 0 bases from J, with 15 bases between. The CDR3 spans 17 residues. The rearrangement links TRBV2 to TRBJ2-6; D is unresolved. This clonotype was sampled from a woman aged 30 to 39 with alopecia areata. Some clones in this sample may be carry-over from other donors' samples. Sequencing used whole blood, obtained in connection with sensitization to the hapten diphenylcyclopropenone (DPC). CDR3 DNA: TGTGCCAGCAGCTCAGGCAGCTTAGACTCTGGGGCCAACGTCCTGACTTTC. As protein: CASSSGSLDSGANVLTF.